The rows below give T cell receptor beta chains drawn from one sample of a study of T-cell reconstitution after alpha-beta-depleted transplantation in children. TCRdb re-called the PCR reads through MiXCR, storing one row per CDR3 protein. Of 500,000 or so distinct CDR3 sequences listed, over 25% are singletons. Here the sequenced sample was PBMCs from the stem cell graft donor, taken from the stem cell graft. Every receptor here comes from a human donor who donated a stem cell graft to a child with aplastic anemia. Both conserved end residues are part of each CDR3. Fields, in order: D gene, J gene, CDR3 length, V gene, clone size, CDR3 DNA, CDR3 protein. A D gene is named only where the DNA matches it firmly. The listing skips clone size in some rows; elsewhere it reads once, few, many or a size class.

NA TRBJ1-1 14 TRBV18 few TGTGCCAGCTCACCTGAGGTTTCGAACACTGAAGCTTTCTTT CASSPEVSNTEAFF
NA TRBJ2-1 14 TRBV6-5 NA TGTGCCAGCAGTTACACTTCAGGGTACAATGAGCAGTTCTTC CASSYTSGYNEQFF
TRBD1 TRBJ2-1 21 TRBV12-3/TRBV12-4 NA TGTGCCAGCAGTTTCCTCCACGGACAGGCCAATGCGTGGTACAGTATCGGGGAGCAGTTATTC CASSFLHGQANAWYSIGEQLF
NA TRBJ2-7 14 TRBV6-2/TRBV6-3 NA TGTGCCAGCAGTTACGTCAGCGGCTCCTACGAGCAGTACTTC CASSYVSGSYEQYF
NA TRBJ2-5 11 TRBV24-1 once TGTGCCACCAGTGACTTCGTGACCCAGTACTTC CATSDFVTQYF
TRBD2 TRBJ2-1 16 TRBV20-1 NA TGCAGTGCTAGAGATTTTAGCGGGAGCTCCTACAATGAGCAGTTCTTC CSARDFSGSSYNEQFF
NA TRBJ1-2 14 TRBV20-1 NA TGCAGTGCTCGCGACAGAAACCGAAACTATGGCTACACCTTC CSARDRNRNYGYTF
TRBD2 TRBJ2-7 14 TRBV9 NA TGTGCCAGCAGCGAAGCGGGAGGTGTGTACGAGCAGTACTTC CASSEAGGVYEQYF
NA TRBJ2-2 13 TRBV12-3/TRBV12-4 NA TGTGCCAGCAGCCCCGACTTCACCGGGGAGCTGTTTTTT CASSPDFTGELFF
TRBD1 TRBJ1-5 15 TRBV5-6 NA TGTGCCAGCAGCCGCGGGACAGGGAGGGATCAGCCCCAGCATTTT CASSRGTGRDQPQHF
NA TRBJ1-2 18 TRBV7-2 NA TGTGCCAGCAGCTTAGCGGGGCCAGGGGCGCTTACCATGAATGGCTACACCTTC CASSLAGPGALTMNGYTF
TRBD2 TRBJ2-7 14 TRBV11-2 few TGTGCCAGCAGGAGACTAGCGGGAGTCTACGAGCAGTACTTC CASRRLAGVYEQYF
NA TRBJ2-4 15 TRBV7-9 few TGTGCCAGCAGCCCGAACCGAGGGGACAAAAACATTCAGTACTTC CASSPNRGDKNIQYF
NA TRBJ2-7 12 TRBV5-6 NA TGTGCCAGCAGCTTGGGGGTCGCGGAGCAGTACTTC CASSLGVAEQYF
TRBD2 TRBJ2-1 16 TRBV30 NA TGTGCCTGGAGTGTAGGCAGGACTAGCTCCTACAATGAGCAGTTCTTC CAWSVGRTSSYNEQFF
NA TRBJ2-1 13 TRBV5-1 NA TGCGCCAGCACCCCGGGACCATACAATGAGCAGTTCTTC CASTPGPYNEQFF
NA TRBJ1-6 15 TRBV9 few TGTGCCAGCAGCGTGGGGGGTCTTTCTAATTCACCCCTCCACTTT CASSVGGLSNSPLHF
TRBD2 TRBJ2-1 17 TRBV29-1 few TGCAGCGTTGAAGATCTCGGTAGCGGGAGGGGTGCGGATGAGCAGTTCTTC CSVEDLGSGRGADEQFF
NA TRBJ1-5 14 TRBV6-1 NA TGTGCCAGCAGACCAGGCGAAATGAATCAGCCCCAGCATTTT CASRPGEMNQPQHF
TRBD1 TRBJ1-1 14 TRBV20-1 few TGCAGTGCCGAATCGACAGGGACAAACACTGAAGCTTTCTTT CSAESTGTNTEAFF
NA TRBJ1-1 17 TRBV7-2 few TGTGCCAGCAGCTCCCAGGGGTTTGCCGTCGTATACACTGAAGCTTTCTTT CASSSQGFAVVYTEAFF
TRBD1 TRBJ2-1 15 TRBV7-2 NA TGTGCCAGCAGCTTAGAGGGGGCCGGCTACAATGAGCAGTTCTTC CASSLEGAGYNEQFF
TRBD2 TRBJ2-3 15 TRBV5-1 few TGCGCCAGCATACCTAGCGGGAGCGGAGTAGATACGCAGTATTTT CASIPSGSGVDTQYF
NA TRBJ1-2 10 TRBV29-1 many TGCAGCGCCACGGGGGAGGGCTACACCTTC CSATGEGYTF
NA TRBJ1-1 14 TRBV12-3/TRBV12-4 NA TGTGCCAGCAGTCGTTTTAATACGAACACTGAAGCTTTCTTT CASSRFNTNTEAFF
NA TRBJ2-1 13 TRBV2 NA TGTGCCAGCAGTGGGGGGGAAATAGGTGAGCAGTTCTTC CASSGGEIGEQFF
NA TRBJ1-5 13 TRBV20-1 few TGCAGTGCTAGAGACAGGGCAAATCAGCCCCAGCATTTT CSARDRANQPQHF
NA TRBJ2-3 16 TRBV27 NA TGTGCCAGCAGTTTATGGAACGTGGGGGTCCCAGATACGCAGTATTTT CASSLWNVGVPDTQYF
NA TRBJ2-1 14 TRBV20-1 NA TGCAGTGCTACAAAAGGGAGCTCCTACAATGAGCAGTTCTTC CSATKGSSYNEQFF
NA TRBJ2-1 16 TRBV19 NA TGTGCCAGTAGTATAGGACTAGGGGGCTCCTACAATGAGCAGTTCTTC CASSIGLGGSYNEQFF
NA TRBJ1-3 14 TRBV2 NA TGTGCCAGCATTAGACAGAACTCTGGAAACACCATATATTTT CASIRQNSGNTIYF
NA TRBJ1-5 14 TRBV12-3/TRBV12-4 few TGTGCCAGCAGCTCCGGGCGGTCCAATCAGCCCCAGCATTTT CASSSGRSNQPQHF
NA TRBJ2-1 15 TRBV7-2 NA TGTGCCAGCAGCTCAGATGTCTTGGCGGGCTATGAGCAGTTCTTC CASSSDVLAGYEQFF
TRBD1 TRBJ2-3 14 TRBV20-1 NA TGCAGTGCTAGAGTCGAACAGGGGGCTAGGGCGCAGTATTTT CSARVEQGARAQYF
NA TRBJ2-5 15 TRBV4-2 many TGTGCCAGCAGCGCAACCAAGGCCGGTAAAGAGACCCAGTACTTC CASSATKAGKETQYF
NA TRBJ2-4 13 TRBV27 once TGTGCCAGCAGTTATAAGGGGCTGGACATTCAGTACTTC CASSYKGLDIQYF
TRBD1 TRBJ2-7 15 TRBV12-3/TRBV12-4 few TGTGCCAGCAGTTTATATTGGGGGACAGATTACGAGCAGTACTTC CASSLYWGTDYEQYF
NA TRBJ1-6 15 TRBV7-2 NA TGTGCCAGCAGCCTTGTCGGGGGGGATAATTCACCCCTCCACTTT CASSLVGGDNSPLHF
TRBD1 TRBJ2-3 16 TRBV7-2 few TGTGCCAGCAGCTTTACCAGGGGGCGGCCCACAGATACGCAGTATTTT CASSFTRGRPTDTQYF
TRBD2 TRBJ2-7 15 TRBV4-3 NA TGCGCCAGCAGCGCCTTTAGCGGGAGAAATTCCGAGCAGTACTTC CASSAFSGRNSEQYF
NA TRBJ1-2 18 TRBV6-5 NA TGTGCCAGCAGTTACTCCCTCGGAAGTATTCGAGGGGGCTATGGCTACACCTTC CASSYSLGSIRGGYGYTF
NA TRBJ1-2 14 TRBV27 NA TGTGCCAGCAGTGGAGAACAGGGTGACTATGGCTACACCTTC CASSGEQGDYGYTF
TRBD2 TRBJ2-1 13 TRBV28 few TGTGCCAGCACTCTTAGCGGGAGCGATGTGCAGTTCTTC CASTLSGSDVQFF
NA TRBJ1-2 16 TRBV12-3/TRBV12-4 NA TGTGCCAGCAGTTTAATACCCTCGGACAGCTACTATGGCTACACCTTC CASSLIPSDSYYGYTF
NA TRBJ2-7 15 TRBV5-5 NA TGTGCCAGCAGCTTGGATGGGGCCAACTCCTACGAGCAGTACTTC CASSLDGANSYEQYF
NA TRBJ2-1 16 TRBV7-6 NA TGTGCCAGCAGCCCTTCGGTGGGGTCTCCCTACAATGAGCAGTTCTTC CASSPSVGSPYNEQFF
NA TRBJ2-1 16 TRBV21-1 NA TGTGCCAGCAGCAAAGACGGAACAGGGGTAAACAATGAGCAGTTCTTC CASSKDGTGVNNEQFF
NA TRBJ1-1 14 TRBV7-2 few TGTGCCAGCAGCATGGACTTTGGGGCCGCTGAAGCTTTCTTT CASSMDFGAAEAFF
TRBD1 TRBJ2-2 15 TRBV5-1 NA TGCGCCAGCAGTGGTGGACAGGCGGTTAACGGGGAGCTGTTTTTT CASSGGQAVNGELFF
TRBD1 TRBJ1-1 16 TRBV5-1 few TGCGCCAGCAGCTTGGAGGGCAGGGGGGAGCTTACTGAAGCTTTCTTT CASSLEGRGELTEAFF